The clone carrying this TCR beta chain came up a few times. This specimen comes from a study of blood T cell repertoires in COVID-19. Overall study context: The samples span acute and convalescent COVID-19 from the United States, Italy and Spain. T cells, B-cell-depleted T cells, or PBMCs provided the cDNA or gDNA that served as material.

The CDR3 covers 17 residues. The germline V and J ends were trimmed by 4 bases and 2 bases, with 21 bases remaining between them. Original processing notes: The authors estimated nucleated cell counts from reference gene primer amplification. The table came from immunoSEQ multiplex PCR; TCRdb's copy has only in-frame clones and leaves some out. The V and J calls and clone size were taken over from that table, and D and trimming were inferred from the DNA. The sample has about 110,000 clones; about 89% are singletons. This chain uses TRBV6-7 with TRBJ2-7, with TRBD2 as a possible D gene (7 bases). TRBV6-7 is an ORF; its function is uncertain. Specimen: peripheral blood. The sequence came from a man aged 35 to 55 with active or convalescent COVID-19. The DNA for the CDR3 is TGTGCCAGCAGTTCCCCCGCACGGAGGGGGGGGGCCTACGAGCAGTACTTC. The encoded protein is CASSSPARRGGAYEQYF.